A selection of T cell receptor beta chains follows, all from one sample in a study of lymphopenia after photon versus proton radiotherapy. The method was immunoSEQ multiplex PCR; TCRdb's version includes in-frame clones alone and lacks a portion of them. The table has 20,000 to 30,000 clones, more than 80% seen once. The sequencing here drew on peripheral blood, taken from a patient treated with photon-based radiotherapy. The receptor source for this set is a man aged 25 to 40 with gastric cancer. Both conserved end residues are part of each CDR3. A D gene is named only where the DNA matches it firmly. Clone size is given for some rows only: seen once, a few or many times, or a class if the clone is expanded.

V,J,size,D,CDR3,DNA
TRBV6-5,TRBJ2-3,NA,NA,CASSYKTSTDTQYF,TGTGCCAGCAGTTATAAGACTAGCACAGATACGCAGTATTTT
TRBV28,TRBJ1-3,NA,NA,CASSFRGGNTIYF,TGTGCCAGCAGTTTCAGGGGTGGAAACACCATATATTTT
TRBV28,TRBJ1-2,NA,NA,CASSLAGFKSNYGYTF,TGTGCCAGCAGTTTAGCAGGTTTTAAGAGTAACTATGGCTACACCTTC
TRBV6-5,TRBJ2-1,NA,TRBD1,CASIYPGGNEQFF,TGTGCCAGCATCTACCCAGGGGGCAATGAGCAGTTCTTC
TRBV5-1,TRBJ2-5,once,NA,CASSPPGGAQETQYF,TGCGCCAGCAGCCCCCCAGGGGGGGCTCAAGAGACCCAGTACTTC
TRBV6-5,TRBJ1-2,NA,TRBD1,CASQGQGNYGYTF,TGTGCCAGCCAAGGACAGGGTAACTATGGCTACACCTTC
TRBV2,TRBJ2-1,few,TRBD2,CASRWGRALSNEQFF,TGTGCCAGCAGGTGGGGGAGGGCCCTCTCCAATGAGCAGTTCTTC
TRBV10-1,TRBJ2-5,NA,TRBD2,CASSYFLAGVLLQETQYF,TGCGCCAGCAGTTATTTCCTAGCGGGGGTGCTCCTTCAAGAGACCCAGTACTTC
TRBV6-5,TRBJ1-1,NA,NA,CASSYWVGGTEAFF,TGTGCCAGCAGTTACTGGGTGGGTGGGACTGAAGCTTTCTTT
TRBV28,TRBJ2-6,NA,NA,CASSLGGLGANVLTF,TGTGCCAGCAGTCTTGGGGGGTTAGGGGCCAACGTCCTGACTTTC
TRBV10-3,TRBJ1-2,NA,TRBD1,CAISDPRGPSGYTF,TGTGCCATCAGTGACCCCAGGGGGCCAAGCGGCTACACCTTC
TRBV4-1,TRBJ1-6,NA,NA,CASSPLLGHRDSPLHF,TGCGCCAGCAGCCCCCTACTAGGACATAGAGATTCACCCCTCCACTTT
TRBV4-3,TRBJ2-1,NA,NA,CASSQDTRSGGYNEQFF,TGCGCCAGCAGCCAAGATACCAGATCAGGGGGGTACAATGAGCAGTTCTTC
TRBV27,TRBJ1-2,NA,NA,CASSSVQSYGYTF,TGTGCCAGCAGTTCCGTACAGAGCTATGGCTACACCTTC
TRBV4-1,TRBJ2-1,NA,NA,CASSHPRGGGSYNEQFF,TGCGCCAGCAGCCATCCGCGGGGTGGAGGTTCCTACAATGAGCAGTTCTTC
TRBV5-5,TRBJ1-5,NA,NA,CASSLAVYSNQPQHF,TGTGCCAGCAGCTTGGCAGTCTATAGCAATCAGCCCCAGCATTTT
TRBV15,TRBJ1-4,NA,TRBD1,CATSLGQVGEKLFF,TGTGCCACCAGTCTTGGACAGGTCGGCGAAAAACTGTTTTTT
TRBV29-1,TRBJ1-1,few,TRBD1,CSVEGSRRQGVTEAFF,TGCAGCGTTGAAGGGTCTAGGCGACAGGGGGTCACTGAAGCTTTCTTT
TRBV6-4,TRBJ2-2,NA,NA,CASSGDFGELFF,TGTGCCAGCAGTGGGGACTTCGGGGAGCTGTTTTTT
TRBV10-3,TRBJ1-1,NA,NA,CAISEYEGLTFF,TGTGCCATCAGTGAGTACGAGGGGTTAACTTTCTTT
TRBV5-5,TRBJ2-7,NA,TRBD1,CASSLASGTASYEQYF,TGTGCCAGCAGCTTGGCCTCAGGGACAGCGTCCTACGAGCAGTACTTC
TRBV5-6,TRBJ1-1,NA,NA,CASSFYRVNTEAFF,TGTGCCAGCAGCTTTTACAGGGTGAACACTGAAGCTTTCTTT
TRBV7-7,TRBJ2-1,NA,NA,CASSLVGGLGINEQFF,TGTGCCAGCAGCTTAGTGGGGGGGCTTGGAATTAATGAGCAGTTCTTC
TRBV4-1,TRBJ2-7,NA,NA,CASSLSPDADEQYF,TGCGCCAGCAGCCTCTCACCAGATGCGGACGAGCAGTACTTC
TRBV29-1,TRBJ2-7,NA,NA,CSVGAADYEQYF,TGCAGCGTTGGTGCCGCCGATTACGAGCAGTACTTC
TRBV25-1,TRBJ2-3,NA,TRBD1,CASSPRRQGSTDTQYF,TGTGCCAGCAGCCCAAGGAGACAGGGGAGCACAGATACGCAGTATTTT
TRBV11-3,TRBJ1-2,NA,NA,CASSLGVVGYTF,TGTGCCAGCAGCTTAGGGGTGGTCGGCTACACCTTC
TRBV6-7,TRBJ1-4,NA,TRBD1,CASRYAGTAYPNEKLFF,TGTGCCAGCAGGTACGCCGGGACAGCTTACCCAAATGAAAAACTGTTTTTT
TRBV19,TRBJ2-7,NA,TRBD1,CASSLQGSPSYEQYF,TGTGCCAGTAGCCTACAGGGGTCCCCCTCCTACGAGCAGTACTTC
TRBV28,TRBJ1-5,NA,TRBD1,CASSLRTGGRVNQPQHF,TGTGCCAGCAGTTTACGAACAGGGGGAAGGGTGAATCAGCCCCAGCATTTT